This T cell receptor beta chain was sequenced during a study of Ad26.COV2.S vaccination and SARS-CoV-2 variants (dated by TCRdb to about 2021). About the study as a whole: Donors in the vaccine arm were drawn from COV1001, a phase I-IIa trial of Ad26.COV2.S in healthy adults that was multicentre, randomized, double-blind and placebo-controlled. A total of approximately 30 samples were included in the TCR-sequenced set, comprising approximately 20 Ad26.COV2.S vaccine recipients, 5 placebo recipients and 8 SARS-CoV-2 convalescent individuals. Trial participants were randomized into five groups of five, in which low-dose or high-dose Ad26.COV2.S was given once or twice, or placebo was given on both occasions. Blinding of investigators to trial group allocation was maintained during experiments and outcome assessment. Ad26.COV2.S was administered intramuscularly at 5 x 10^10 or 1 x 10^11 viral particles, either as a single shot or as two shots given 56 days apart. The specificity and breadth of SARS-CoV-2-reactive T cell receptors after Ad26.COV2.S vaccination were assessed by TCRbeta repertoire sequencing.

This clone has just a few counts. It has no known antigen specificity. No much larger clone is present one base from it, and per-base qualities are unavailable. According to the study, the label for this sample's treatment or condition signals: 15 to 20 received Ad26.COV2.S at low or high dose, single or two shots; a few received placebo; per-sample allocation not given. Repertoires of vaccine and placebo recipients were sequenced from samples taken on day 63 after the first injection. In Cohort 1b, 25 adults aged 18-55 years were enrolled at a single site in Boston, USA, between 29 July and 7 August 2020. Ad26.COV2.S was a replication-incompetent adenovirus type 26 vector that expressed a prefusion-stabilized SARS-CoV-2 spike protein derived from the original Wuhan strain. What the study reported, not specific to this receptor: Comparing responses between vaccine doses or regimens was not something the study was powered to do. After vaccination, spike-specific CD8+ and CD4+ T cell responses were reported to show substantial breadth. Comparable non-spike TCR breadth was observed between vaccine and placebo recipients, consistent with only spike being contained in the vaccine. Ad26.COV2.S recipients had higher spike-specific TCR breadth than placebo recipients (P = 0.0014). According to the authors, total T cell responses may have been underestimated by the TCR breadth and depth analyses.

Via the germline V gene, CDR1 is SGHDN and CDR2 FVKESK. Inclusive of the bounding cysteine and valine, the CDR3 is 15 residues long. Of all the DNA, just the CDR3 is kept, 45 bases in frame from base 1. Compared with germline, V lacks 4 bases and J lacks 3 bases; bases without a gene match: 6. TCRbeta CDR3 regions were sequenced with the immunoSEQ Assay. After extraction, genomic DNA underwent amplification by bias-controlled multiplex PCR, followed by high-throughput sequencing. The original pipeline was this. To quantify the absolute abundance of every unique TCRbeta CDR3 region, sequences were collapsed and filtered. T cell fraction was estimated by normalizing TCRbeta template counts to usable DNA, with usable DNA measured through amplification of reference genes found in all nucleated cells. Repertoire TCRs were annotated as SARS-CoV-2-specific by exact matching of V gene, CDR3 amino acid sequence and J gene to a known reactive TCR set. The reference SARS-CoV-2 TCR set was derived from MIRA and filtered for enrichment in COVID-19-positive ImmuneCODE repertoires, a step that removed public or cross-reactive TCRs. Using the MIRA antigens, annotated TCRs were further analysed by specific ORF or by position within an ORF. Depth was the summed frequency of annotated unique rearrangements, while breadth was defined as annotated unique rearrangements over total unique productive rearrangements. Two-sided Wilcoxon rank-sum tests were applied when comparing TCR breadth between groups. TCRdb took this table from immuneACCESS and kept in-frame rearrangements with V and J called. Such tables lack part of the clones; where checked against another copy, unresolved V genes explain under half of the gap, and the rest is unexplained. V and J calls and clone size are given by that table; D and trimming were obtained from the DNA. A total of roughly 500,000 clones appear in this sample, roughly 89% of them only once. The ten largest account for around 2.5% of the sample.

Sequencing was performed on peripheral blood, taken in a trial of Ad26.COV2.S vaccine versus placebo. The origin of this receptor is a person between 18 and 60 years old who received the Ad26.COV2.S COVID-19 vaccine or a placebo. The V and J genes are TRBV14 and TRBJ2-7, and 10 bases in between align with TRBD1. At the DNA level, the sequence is TGTGCCAGCAGCCCCTGGGACAGGGGCCTCTACGAGCAGTACGTC. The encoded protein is CASSPWDRGLYEQYV.